One and the same sample provided the 10 T cell receptor beta chains below, sequenced in a study of read filtering for tumor transcriptome and immune sequencing. From approximately 430 ng of RNA, a library with molecular barcoded alpha/delta and beta/gamma adaptors was made. TCRdb re-derived calls from the reads in MiXCR, one entry per CDR3 protein. The sample records approximately 40,000 distinct CDR3 sequences, 14% being singletons. The specimen sequenced was a population of CD138-negative cells sorted from bone marrow. The receptors come from a donor at least 40 years old with multiple myeloma.

The J gene is TRBJ1-5, the V gene TRBV6-5; D may be TRBD1 (5 bases). The CDR3 consists of 15 residues. The ends were cut back, 7 bases at V and 2 bases at J, with 15 bases in the middle. Germline V gene lookup returns CDR1 MNHEY and CDR2 SVGAGI. CDR3 DNA sequence: TGTGCCAGCACTGCGGGGCCTTCGGGCAATCAGCCCCAGCATTTT. Translation: CASTAGPSGNQPQHF.

This clonotype was observed many times. The chain couples TRBV20-1 to TRBJ2-5; D gene uncertain. Trimming stripped 5 bases from V and 3 bases from J, with 16 bases between. The CDR3 totals 14 residues. CDR1 and CDR2 (germline): DFQATT, SNEGSKA (reference sequence). The CDR3 region has the DNA TGCAGTGCTCCTCCGATCCAGAACAAAGAGACCCAGTACTTC. Amino acid sequence: CSAPPIQNKETQYF.

There are many counts of this clonotype. The chain has TRBV5-4 and TRBJ1-2; D call uncertain. Trimming left V 0 bases short and J 4 bases short, with 10 bases between. The CDR3 totals 14 residues. The germline CDR1 and CDR2 sequences are SGHNT and YYREEE (reference sequence). The CDR3 sequence is CASSLATRSYGYTF. The CDR3 coding sequence is TGTGCCAGCAGCTTGGCCACGCGGAGCTATGGCTACACCTTC. Using reference TRBV5-4 and TRBJ1-2 for the parts outside the CDR3, the full variable domain is ETGVTQSPTHLIKTRGQQVTLRCSSQSGHNTVSWYQQALGQGPQFIFQYYREEENGRGNFPPRFSGLQFPNYSSELNVNALELDDSALYLCASSLATRSYGYTFGSGTRLTVV.

This clonotype was recorded many times. The chain uses TRBV6-6 and TRBJ2-5, with 12 positions matching TRBD2. CDR3 size: 15 residues. J gave up 5 bases and V 0 bases, and 1 base lay outside the gene matches. The germline gives CDR1 MNHNY, CDR2 SVGAGI (reference sequence). CDR3 DNA: TGTGCCAGCAGTTACTCCGGACTAGCGGGGGAGACCCAGTACTTC. Amino acid sequence: CASSYSGLAGETQYF.

This clonotype was counted many times. The V and J genes are TRBV20-1 and TRBJ1-4; D is unclear. Germline assignment: CDR1 DFQATT and CDR2 SNEGSKA (reference sequence). V was shortened by 0 bases and J by 5 bases, with 13 bases between the two germline ends. This CDR3 is 15 amino acids long. The CDR3 DNA reads TGCAGTGCTAGAGATGTACAGCAAGGAAATGAAAAACTGTTTTTT. Its protein is CSARDVQQGNEKLFF.

This clonotype has just a few counts. The chain joins TRBV10-3 to TRBJ2-3, with a tentative D call TRBD2 (6 bases). Trimming stripped 4 bases from V and 4 bases from J, with 12 bases between. This CDR3 has 14 amino acids. Germline loops: CDR1 ENHRY, CDR2 SYGVKD. The CDR3 loop reads CAISGTRDSDTQYF. The CDR3 DNA sequence: TGTGCCATCAGTGGTACCAGGGACTCAGATACGCAGTATTTT.

Points on this clonotype: Being one base from a much bigger clone, this may be a read error. The chain carries TRBV7-8 and TRBJ2-2; D unresolved. CDR1 SGHVS and CDR2 FQNEAQ come from the germline V gene. CDR3 size: 14 residues. DNA for the CDR3: TGTGCCAGCAGCTTTGGGCAGACCACCGAGGAGCTGTTTTTT. Protein: CASSFGQTTEELFF.

This clonotype was detected many times. The chain links TRBV6-2 or TRBV6-3 to TRBJ2-3, with TRBD2 matching over 10 bases. Unmatched junction bases numbered 9, after V lost 2 bases and J lost 1 base. The CDR3 has 18 residues. Germline V gene data show CDR1 as MNHEY and CDR2 as SVGEGT. The CDR3 sequence: CASSYESGTSVRTDTQYF. The CDR3 coding sequence is TGTGCCAGCAGTTACGAATCCGGGACTAGCGTTCGCACAGATACGCAGTATTTT.

On this clonotype: A much larger clone differs from this one at a single base, so this may be a read error. The CDR3: CAIGSPTGGLFF. CDR3 DNA: TGTGCCATTGGGAGTCCTACCGGGGGGCTGTTTTTT. The rearrangement joins TRBV10-3 to TRBJ2-2; a possible D gene is TRBD2 (6 bases). This CDR3 is 12 amino acids long. The germline V gene encodes CDR1 ENHRY and CDR2 SYGVKD.

This clonotype was seen only a few times. A much larger clone sits a single nucleotide away, making a read error possible. The rearrangement links TRBV20-1 to TRBJ1-5; 7 bases fit TRBD1. The CDR3 has 15 residues. The junction had 10 bases not matched to a gene; V was cut back by 5 bases and J by 3 bases. From germline, CDR1 is DFQATT and CDR2 SNEGSKA (reference sequence). The DNA of the CDR3 is TGCAGTGCTCTCGGACAGGACCTGTACAATCAGCCCCAGCATTTT. The encoded protein is CSALGQDLYNQPQHF.